These 17 T cell receptor beta chains were all obtained from the same sample, sequenced in a study of OX40 agonist ivuxolimab in advanced cancers. The table came from immunoSEQ multiplex PCR; TCRdb's copy has only in-frame clones and leaves some out. The sample contains over 20,000 clones, around 78% of which appear only once. The specimen was CD4+ or CD8+ T cells sorted from blood, collected in a trial of the OX40 agonist ivuxolimab. The receptors derive from an adult with an advanced solid tumor such as melanoma, head and neck, liver or kidney cancer.

This chain links TRBV27 with TRBJ1-5; D is undetermined. The CDR3 length is 12 residues. Germline V gene sequence: CDR1 MNHEY, CDR2 SMNVEV (reference sequence). V dropped 8 bases and J dropped 6 bases, with 11 bases sitting between them. The CDR3 loop is CASAKVGQPQHF. In nucleotides, the CDR3 is TGTGCCAGCGCTAAGGTGGGTCAGCCCCAGCATTTT.

The rearrangement uses TRBV19 and TRBJ1-5, with no clear D. The CDR3 is made up of 15 amino acids. Trimming took off 4 bases at V and 0 bases at J, with 10 bases between the two ends. From germline, CDR1 is LNHDA and CDR2 SQIVND (reference sequence). The CDR3 loop reads CASSRSRDSNQPQHF. The CDR3, as DNA: TGTGCCAGTAGTAGGTCCCGGGATAGCAATCAGCCCCAGCATTTT.

The chain links TRBV10-3 to TRBJ1-4; D is unclear. The ends were cut back, 3 bases at V and 8 bases at J, with 7 bases in the middle. The germline CDR1 and CDR2 sequences are ENHRY and SYGVKD. This CDR3 is 12 amino acids long. The CDR3 loop is CAISDRGEKLFF. The CDR3 DNA reads as TGTGCCATCAGTGACCGAGGAGAAAAACTGTTTTTT.

In its sample, this clone was seen a few times. V is TRBV5-6 and J is TRBJ1-5; TRBD1 matches 7 bases. V lost 2 bases and J lost 6; bases outside the gene matches: 5. Germline CDR1 reads SGHDT; CDR2 reads YYEEEE. The CDR3 is made up of 14 amino acids. As DNA, the CDR3 is TGTGCCAGCAGCTTCACAGGGGAGTTTCAGCCCCAGCATTTT. Amino acid sequence: CASSFTGEFQPQHF.

The chain employs TRBV7-2 and TRBJ2-7; the match to TRBD2 covers 15 bases. J gave up 3 bases and V 3 bases, and 9 bases lay outside the gene matches. The germline CDR1 and CDR2 sequences are SGHTA and FQGNSA. The CDR3 spans 18 residues. CDR3 loop: CASSLRTGTSGGYYEQYF. The CDR3 DNA follows: TGTGCCAGCAGCTTGAGGACCGGGACTAGCGGGGGGTACTACGAGCAGTACTTC.

This clone has a single count. The V and J genes are TRBV10-3 and TRBJ1-1, with D perhaps TRBD1 (6 bases). V lost 0 bases, J lost 2 bases, and 10 bases lay in between. CDR3 length equals 15 residues. Germline V gives CDR1 ENHRY, CDR2 SYGVKD. The CDR3 DNA is TGTGCCATCAGTGAGTCCCAGGGGAGAAACACTGAAGCTTTCTTT. Translation gives CAISESQGRNTEAFF.

The J gene is TRBJ1-1, the V gene TRBV19; D unresolved. The CDR3 consists of 13 residues. Trimming shortened V by 7 bases and J by 0 bases, and 9 bases separated the two germline ends. Germline V lookup: CDR1 LNHDA, CDR2 SQIVND (reference sequence). CDR3 residues: CASIDTMNTEAFF. In DNA, the CDR3 is TGTGCCAGTATAGACACAATGAACACTGAAGCTTTCTTT.

This clone was seen a handful of times. The sample contains more than one DNA sequence encoding this CDR3. This sequence joins TRBV30 and TRBJ2-3; 7 bases align to TRBD2. Germline loops: CDR1 GTSNPN, CDR2 SVGIG (reference sequence). This CDR3 spans 13 amino acids. Trimming took 4 bases from V and 3 from J; bases not matched to a gene: 4. The CDR3 sequence: CAWNGGFTDTQYF. The DNA of the CDR3 is TGTGCCTGGAACGGGGGGTTTACAGATACGCAGTATTTT.

The chain couples TRBV7-2 to TRBJ2-7; TRBD1 aligns across 10 bases. CDR1 and CDR2 (germline): SGHTA, FQGNSA. Trimming removed 5 bases from V and 7 bases from J; junction bases left unmatched: 5. The CDR3 runs 13 residues. The CDR3 DNA sequence: TGTGCCAGCAGCGCCTCGGGACAGGGGGAGCAGTACTTC. Protein: CASSASGQGEQYF.

The chain joins TRBV2 to TRBJ1-5; maybe TRBD1 (5 bases). The CDR3 is 14 residues long. Germline CDR1 reads SNHLY; CDR2 reads FYNNEI. With 7 bases removed from V and 6 bases from J, the gap between germline ends came to 16 bases. DNA for the CDR3: TGTGCCAGCAAAGGGTACAGGTTAGGTCAGCCCCAGCATTTT. Translating gives CASKGYRLGQPQHF.

J is TRBJ2-3 and V is TRBV19; 12 bases fit TRBD2. V lost 4 bases to trimming and J lost 0 bases; unmatched junction nucleotides: 5. This CDR3 region has 17 residues. Germline CDR1 reads LNHDA; CDR2 reads SQIVND (reference sequence). The CDR3 sequence: CASSTGLAGLSTDTQYF. The CDR3 bases are TGTGCCAGTAGTACGGGACTAGCGGGCCTTAGCACAGATACGCAGTATTTT.

The rearrangement links TRBV28 to TRBJ2-1; 7 bases line up with TRBD1. The CDR3 runs to 14 residues. Germline V gene data show CDR1 as MDHEN and CDR2 as SYDVKM. The trim removed 7 bases at V and 8 bases at J, leaving 11 bases unmatched. DNA of the CDR3: TGTGCCAGCACCTCATTGACAGGGAGACATGAGCAGTTCTTC. It yields the protein CASTSLTGRHEQFF.

V usage is TRBV9 and J usage is TRBJ2-1; 10 positions match TRBD2. There are 13 residues in the CDR3. V shed 8 bases, J shed 10 bases, and the junction held 9 bases outside the gene matches. Germline CDR1 is SGDLS and CDR2 is YYNGEE. The DNA of the CDR3 is TGTGCCAGTAATTCAGCGGGGGGGCGAGAGCAGTTCTTC. This encodes CASNSAGGREQFF.

V and J are TRBV5-7 and TRBJ1-1, with D possibly matching TRBD1 (5 bases). TRBV5-7 belongs to the ORF category, with a function that is uncertain. The CDR3 is 16 amino acids. Trimming stripped 2 bases from V and 1 base from J, with 15 bases between. The CDR3 DNA reads as TGTGCCAGCAGCTTCGGGACTTCCTGGGGGAACACTGAAGCTTTCTTT. It yields the protein CASSFGTSWGNTEAFF.

This chain connects TRBV27 to TRBJ2-4; D not certain. This CDR3 contains 13 residues. Deletions cut 7 bases from V and 0 bases from J, with 7 bases between. CDR1 and CDR2 from the germline V gene are MNHEY and SMNVEV (reference sequence). This CDR3 reads CASKTLAKNIQYF. The CDR3, as DNA: TGTGCCAGCAAGACACTAGCCAAAAACATTCAGTACTTC.

V usage is TRBV4-2 and J usage is TRBJ2-3, with 9 bases that match TRBD2. The junction had 10 bases not matched to a gene; V was cut back by 1 base and J by 5 bases. The CDR3 is made up of 17 amino acids. CDR1 is LGHNA, CDR2 YNFKEQ, per germline. This CDR3 is CASSQVPGGGEGDTQYF. Here the CDR3 DNA reads TGTGCCAGCAGCCAAGTACCTGGCGGGGGGGAAGGAGATACGCAGTATTTT.

This clone was found a few times. This chain connects TRBV4-2 to TRBJ2-1, with 11 bases lining up with TRBD2. CDR3 size: 15 residues. In germline, CDR1 is LGHNA, CDR2 YNFKEQ. Trimming at V came to 4 bases and at J to 4 bases, leaving 3 bases not matched to a gene. CDR3 nucleotides: TGTGCCAGCAGCCGTCGGACTAGCGGGTACAATGAGCAGTTCTTC. Amino acid sequence: CASSRRTSGYNEQFF.